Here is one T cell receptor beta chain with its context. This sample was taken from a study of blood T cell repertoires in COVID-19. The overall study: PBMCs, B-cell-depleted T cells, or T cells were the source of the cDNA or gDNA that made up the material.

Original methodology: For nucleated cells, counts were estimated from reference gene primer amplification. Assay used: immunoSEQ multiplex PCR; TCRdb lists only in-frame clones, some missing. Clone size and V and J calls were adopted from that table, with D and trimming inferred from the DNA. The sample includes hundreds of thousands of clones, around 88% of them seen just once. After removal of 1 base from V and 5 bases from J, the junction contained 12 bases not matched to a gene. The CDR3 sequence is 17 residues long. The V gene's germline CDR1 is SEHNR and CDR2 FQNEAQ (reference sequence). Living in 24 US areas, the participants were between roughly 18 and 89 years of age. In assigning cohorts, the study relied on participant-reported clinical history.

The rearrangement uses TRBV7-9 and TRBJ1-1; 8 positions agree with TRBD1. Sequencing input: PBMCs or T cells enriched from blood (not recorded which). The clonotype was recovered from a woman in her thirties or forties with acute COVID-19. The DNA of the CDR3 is TGTGCCAGCAGCTTAGTTGGACCAGACAGGGGAAATACTGAAGCTTTCTTT. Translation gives CASSLVGPDRGNTEAFF.